This T cell receptor beta chain is from a study of human T cells and chemical hapten exposure (dated by TCRdb to the early 2020s). Notes on the research overall: For sensitization, 2% DPC in acetone was applied to a roughly 2 cm by roughly 2 cm area of upper inner arm skin. For TCR sequencing, blood came from over 25 alopecia patients at anywhere from one to four time points (pre-sensitization, 2, 6 and 24 weeks). Alopecia areata with under or over 50% scalp involvement, alopecia totalis and alopecia universalis were represented in the patient cohort, which was mostly female. Throughout the roughly 24-week study period, patients were also given weekly therapeutic DPC doses on the scalp. Patch testing was performed on the upper back with Finn chambers containing 0.01% DPC, and the patch tests were scored after 6 days according to International Contact Dermatitis Research Group standards. Libraries were pooled for sequencing, and variation in per-sample TCR yields was attributed mainly to small differences in library volumes within the pool. In alopecia patients, the study followed how the peripheral blood TCR repertoire changed in vivo over primary and secondary sensitization to diphenylcyclopropenone (DPC), a hapten. Blood samples were taken from patients before sensitization (week 0) and then at 2, 6 and about 24 weeks after DPC sensitization. General study outcomes and caveats: Expanded TCRs formed significantly more large CDR3 similarity clusters than pre-sensitization or healthy control sets, consistent with antigen-driven responses. DPC sensitization did not change the number of TCRs with a frequency above 1 in 1000, and there was no evidence of changes in global repertoire structure. Because every patient had alopecia, a presumed autoimmune disease, the patients' immune response might differ from that of healthy individuals. Patch test score was positively correlated with the number of PT1 expanded TCRs, with significance at thresholds 8, 16 and 32 but not at 4. Repeated subsampling changed both the strength of the expansion versus patch-test correlation and the threshold at which the correlation became significant.

This clonotype has only a few counts. Its antigen is currently not known. Base quality data are lacking; no much larger clone is found one base away. The time point label for this specimen denotes: pre-sensitization, week 0. The treatment or condition label, as the study defines it: therapeutic diphenylcyclopropenone sensitization with weekly scalp DPC. At every patch-test visit, the blood draw took place before the patch test was put on. Patients were eligible if aged 18 to 70, diagnosed with alopecia and judged suitable for DPC therapy, and pregnant patients were excluded. Total RNA was extracted from unfractionated whole blood that had been collected in Tempus Blood RNA tubes. Library method: RACE. The sample was run on a NextSeq 500. During library preparation, unique molecular identifiers were attached to individual cDNA molecules so that TCRs could be counted quantitatively and reproducibly. Each blood RNA sample was used to sequence both TCR alpha and TCR beta chains. For the original study's pipeline: A median of about 89,000 TCRs per sample was observed, with a range of about 23,224 to 750,000. V, J and CDR3 annotation of the TCR reads was carried out using the Decombinator software suite. For PS versus PT1 abundance plots, all samples were subsampled to the same number of TCRs (28,000). Expanded TCRs were defined as absent before sensitization and observed at least eight times at the 2-week time point. The public reads were reprocessed in TCRdb via fastp at Q25 and MiXCR, keeping in-frame beta chains. Duplicate CDR3 protein sequences are folded into a single record with the most common DNA and genes. The V and J calls come from TCRdb's annotation, not from the publication. For this sample the table gives tens of thousands of distinct CDR3 sequences, of which 7.6% were detected only once. The ten largest clones represent 1% to 1.5% of the sample.

The CDR3 numbers 13 residues from cysteine through phenylalanine. Left in the record is the CDR3 DNA by itself, 39 bases read in frame from the first base. V is reduced by 4 bases and J by 1 base, leaving a spacing of 6 bases between them. The germline V gene supplies CDR1 SGHRS and CDR2 YFSETQ. This receptor was obtained from a woman in her 50s with alopecia areata. Some clones in this sample may be carry-over from other donors' samples. The sequences come from whole blood, collected in connection with sensitization to the hapten diphenylcyclopropenone (DPC). This chain joins TRBV5-1 to TRBJ2-1, with the D gene too uncertain to name. The DNA sequence is given as TGCGCCAGCAGCCTCCAATCCTACAATGAGCAGTTCTTC. Its protein product is CASSLQSYNEQFF. Extended through the reference TRBV5-1 and TRBJ2-1 proteins, this CDR3 yields the full variable domain: KAGVTQTPRYLIKTRGQQVTLSCSPISGHRSVSWYQQTPGQGLQFLFEYFSETQRNKGNFPGRFSGRQFSNSRSEMNVSTLELGDSALYLCASSLQSYNEQFFGPGTRLTVL.